This T cell receptor (beta chain) derives from a study of shared clonotypes between healthy human individuals (TCRdb year 2020). With respect to the entire study: A couple of women and three men aged 18 to 49 years were included in the cohort. Blood TCR repertoires of about 5 healthy adults were deeply sequenced to estimate repertoire size and the extent of clonotype sharing between individuals. Different laboratories and diverse techniques were used to prepare libraries and sequence TCR repertoires, to increase sequencing depth and limit assay-specific biases. For each donor, CD4 naive and CD4 memory were each given three plates, CD8 naive was given two plates, and CD8 memory was given one plate. Leukapheresis yielded between about 0.85 and 10 billion PBMCs per donor. Overall results and qualifications from the work: Pairwise subsampling led to the expectation that sequencing depth would affect the degree of clonotype sharing among donors. Naive subsets generally had larger estimated clonotype richness than memory subsets did. Rarefaction of sorted-subset datasets indicated incomplete sequencing despite the large sequencing depth. The small number of donors limited the genetic and exposure-history diversity represented. Compared with non-shared clonotypes, clonotypes shared by all four sorted-subset donors had higher generation probabilities. When a handful of donors were compared, the shared fraction of clonotypes was approximately 5% for naive CD4, roughly 3.3% for naive CD8, 2% to 2.5% for memory CD4, and approximately 0.4% for memory CD8. Only blood was sampled, and tissue TCR repertoires likely differ from those in blood.

As to this clone: Which antigen it targets is not known. Base-call qualities are not available, and no considerably larger clone is one nucleotide away.

TCR CDR3 regions were amplified from genomic DNA by multiplex PCR using the deep immunoSEQ assay. For each cell subset, the extracted genomic DNA was distributed evenly across all wells of several immunoSEQ 96-well plates, and each plate served as one replicate. For sorted subsets, 200 to 250 ng of genomic DNA, equivalent to 30,000 or so T cell genomes, went into each replicate PCR. Purified libraries were measured with a Qubit 3.0 fluorometer, size-checked on a Bioanalyzer 2100, and measured again with the KAPA Library Quantification kit. Every immunoSEQ 96-well plate was sequenced on a dedicated single-read 150-cycle Illumina NextSeq 550 flow cell. The source study handled its data this way. The immunoSEQ output contained only junctional sequences without quality scores, so filtering could not match that applied to full-length reads. To assign V/J genes and CDR3, sequences were annotated against IMGT germline references using PyIR, a Python wrapper for IgBLAST v1.9. Reads were removed for weak V/J assignments (E-value above 1e-6), missing CDR3, stop codons, out-of-frame junctions, or ambiguous translated residues. V3J clonotypes were defined as sequences sharing the same inferred V gene, J gene, and CDR3 amino acid sequence. Percentage overlap between repertoires was calculated by dividing the number of shared unique clonotypes by the size of the smaller repertoire. Three approaches were used to assess repertoire richness: RTK rarefaction, the Chao1 estimator, and Recon v2.1 estimates of unobserved clonotypes. For all TCRbeta clonotypes obtained by the gDNA method from four donors, generation probabilities were computed with OLGA. TCRdb carries this immuneACCESS record with in-frame sequences only. Its versions omit some clonotypes, under half of them owing to an unresolved V gene in the studies checked, with the rest unexplained. That table gives V, J and clone size, and the DNA gave D and trimming. The sample records roughly 770,000 clones, approximately 96% of which are singletons. The ten largest clones represent less than 0.25% of the sample.

The V end gives up 5 bases and the J end 3 bases, leaving 14 bases in the junction not matched to a gene. The CDR3 numbers 19 residues from cysteine through phenylalanine. Only the CDR3 part of the read is kept: 57 bases, read in frame from the first base. The germline V gene provides CDR1 SGHAT and CDR2 FQNNGV. For the CD8 naive samples, CD45RO-negative cells were positively selected for CCR7, yielding a CD45RA+CCR7+ population from which TemRA cells were excluded. The donors were healthy, HIV-negative adults with no recently reported acute infections or vaccinations. Only Caucasian adults living in Nashville, Tennessee, USA were represented among the donors. After blood collection by leukapheresis, PBMCs were isolated using Ficoll-Histopaque density gradient centrifugation and then cryopreserved in the vapor phase of liquid nitrogen. Analytical flow cytometry was used to check the purity and quantity of every magnetically sorted T cell population. From each sorted fraction, genomic DNA was isolated and quantified by UV absorbance on a Nanodrop 2000c.

The clonotype was recovered from a man younger than 40 in good health. The sequenced sample consisted of naive CD8+ T cells sorted from blood. In light of the paper, this sample's cell subset or site label describes: CD45RA+CCR7+. The rearranged chain carries TRBV11-2 and TRBJ2-3; 13 bases in the middle match TRBD2. The sequence in DNA is TGTGCCAGCAGCCCCGGGACTAGCGGGAAAAAAATGGGAACAGATACGCAGTATTTT. Translated, this is CASSPGTSGKKMGTDTQYF.